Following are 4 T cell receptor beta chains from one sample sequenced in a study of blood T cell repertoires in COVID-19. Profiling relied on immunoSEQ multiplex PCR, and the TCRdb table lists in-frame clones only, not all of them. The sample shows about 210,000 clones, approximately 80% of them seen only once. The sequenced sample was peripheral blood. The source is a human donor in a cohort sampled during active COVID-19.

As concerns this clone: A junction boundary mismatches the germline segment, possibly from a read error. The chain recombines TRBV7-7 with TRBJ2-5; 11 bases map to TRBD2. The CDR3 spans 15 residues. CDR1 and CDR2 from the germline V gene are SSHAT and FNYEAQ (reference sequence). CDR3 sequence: CASSSGLAAQETQYF. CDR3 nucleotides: TGTGCTAGCAGTTCGGGACTAGCGGCCCAAGAGACCCAGTACTTC. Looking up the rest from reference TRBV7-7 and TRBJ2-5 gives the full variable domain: GAGVSQSPRYKVTKRGQDVTLRCDPISSHATLYWYQQALGQGPEFLTYFNYEAQPDKSGLPSDRFSAERPEGSISTLTIQRTEQRDSAMYRCASSSGLAAQETQYFGPGTRLLVL.

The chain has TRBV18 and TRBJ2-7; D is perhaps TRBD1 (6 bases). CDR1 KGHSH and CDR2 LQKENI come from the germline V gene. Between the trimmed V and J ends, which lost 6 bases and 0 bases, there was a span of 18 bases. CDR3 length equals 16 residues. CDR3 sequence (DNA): TGTGCCAGCTCGACTTATACAGGGCGGCGCTCCTACGAGCAGTACTTC. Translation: CASSTYTGRRSYEQYF.

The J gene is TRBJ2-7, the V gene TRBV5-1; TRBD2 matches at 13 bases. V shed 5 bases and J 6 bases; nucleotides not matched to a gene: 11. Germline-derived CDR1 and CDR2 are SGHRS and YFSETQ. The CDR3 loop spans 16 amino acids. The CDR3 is CASSLTRGLAGLEQYF. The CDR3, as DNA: TGCGCCAGCAGTTTGACCCGGGGACTAGCGGGGCTCGAGCAGTACTTC. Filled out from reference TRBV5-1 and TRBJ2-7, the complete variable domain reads KAGVTQTPRYLIKTRGQQVTLSCSPISGHRSVSWYQQTPGQGLQFLFEYFSETQRNKGNFPGRFSGRQFSNSRSEMNVSTLELGDSALYLCASSLTRGLAGLEQYFGPGTRLTVT.

The CDR3 bases are TGCGCCAGCAGCTTGGCCTTGTACACCGGGGAGCTGTTTTTT. The encoded protein is CASSLALYTGELFF. The rearrangement joins TRBV5-1 to TRBJ2-2; unclear D gene. The CDR3 spans 14 residues. Looked up from germline, CDR1 is SGHRS and CDR2 is YFSETQ. V lost 0 bases and J 3 bases, leaving 6 bases between the germline ends.